This paragraph covers one TCR beta chain sequence. The CDR3 extends over 17 amino acids. CDR1 and CDR2 (germline): SGHVS, FNYEAQ. The V and J ends lost 5 bases and 2 bases, in that order; junction bases with no gene match: 10. Profiling relied on immunoSEQ multiplex PCR, and the TCRdb table lists in-frame clones only, not all of them. The sample has more than 90,000 clones, around 96% seen once; the top ten hold 0.2% to 0.25%. The record originates from a study of technical replicates of blood from a few donors. The chain has TRBV7-6 and TRBJ1-5, with 9 bases matching TRBD1. The sequenced sample was T cells isolated from PBMCs. The TCR comes from a human donor in good health. Written as DNA, the CDR3 is TGTGCCAGCAGCCGCCTTACAGGGGGCAGTGGCAATCAGCCCCAGCATTTT. This sequence encodes CASSRLTGGSGNQPQHF.